The clone carrying this T cell receptor beta chain was counted only a few times. What it binds is not known. The sample comes from a study of T cells after yellow fever vaccination. The overall study: Low-cell-number fractions were prepared with SMART-Seq v4 Ultra Low Input. Study outcomes and limitations: Clonotypes shared by both compartments, CD4 and CD8, made up a small share.

The CDR3 sequence is 14 residues long. CDR1 is KGHSH, CDR2 LQKENI, per germline. Trimming stripped 6 bases from V and 0 bases from J, with 11 bases between. UMIs were added to TCR cDNA along with a universal primer site when it was made by 5'RACE template switching. TCRdb reprocessed the 5' RACE reads with MiXCR, giving one entry per CDR3 protein. The profile shows a few hundred thousand distinct CDR3 sequences, about 6.9% of them singletons. This TCR came from a man between 18 and 29 years old who received the YFV17D yellow fever vaccine. V gene TRBV18 combines with J gene TRBJ1-1; D unresolved. The source was PBMCs, collected more than 35 days after the first yellow fever vaccination. The CDR3 sequence: CASSTDTLNTEAFF. In nucleotides, the CDR3 is TGTGCCAGCTCGACGGATACCTTGAACACTGAAGCTTTCTTT.